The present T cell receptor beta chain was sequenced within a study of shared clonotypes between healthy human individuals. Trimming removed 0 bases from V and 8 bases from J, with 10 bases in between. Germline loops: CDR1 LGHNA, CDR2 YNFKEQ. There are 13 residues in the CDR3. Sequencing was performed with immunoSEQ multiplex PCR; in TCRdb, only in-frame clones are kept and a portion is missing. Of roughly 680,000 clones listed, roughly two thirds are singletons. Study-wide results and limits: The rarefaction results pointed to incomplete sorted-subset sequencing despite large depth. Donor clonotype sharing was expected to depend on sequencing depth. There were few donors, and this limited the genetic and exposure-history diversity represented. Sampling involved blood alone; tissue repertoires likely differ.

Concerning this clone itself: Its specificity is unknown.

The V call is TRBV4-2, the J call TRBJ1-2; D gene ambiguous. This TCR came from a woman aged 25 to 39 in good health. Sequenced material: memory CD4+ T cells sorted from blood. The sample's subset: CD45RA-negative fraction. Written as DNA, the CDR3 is TGTGCCAGCAGCCAAGATTCGTCGGTGGGCTACACCTTC. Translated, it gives CASSQDSSVGYTF.